This T cell receptor (beta chain) was obtained from a study of response to subunit inactivated influenza vaccine. Findings and limits, study-wide: Each seasonal influenza vaccination, the authors suggested, recruits few new T cells.

This clonotype appeared a few times. Its specificity is unknown. A single record per CDR3 protein comes from TCRdb applying MiXCR to the RT-PCR reads. The table lists around 470,000 distinct CDR3 sequences, approximately 7.2% of them singletons, with under 15% in the top ten. From germline, CDR1 is LNHDA and CDR2 SQIVND (reference sequence). This CDR3 comprises 14 residues. V lost 5 bases and J 2 bases, leaving 11 bases between the germline ends. The clonotype originates from a man aged 45-69 years who received an inactivated influenza vaccine. This chain connects TRBV19 to TRBJ2-3, with D maybe TRBD1 (5 bases). The input for sequencing was PBMCs from blood, taken less than 25 months after vaccination. CDR3 DNA sequence: TGTGCCAGTAGTGGGCAGGGTATCACAGATACGCAGTATTTT. This gives the protein CASSGQGITDTQYF.